Listed below are T cell receptor beta chains from one sample, sequenced in a study of cytomegalovirus exposure and HLA in healthy donors. Assay used: immunoSEQ multiplex PCR; TCRdb lists only in-frame clones, some missing. Of some 190,000 clones detected, less than 90% appear once; the ten largest clones hold approximately 1.3%. Source material: PBMCs. These receptors all stem from a girl aged 10 to 17 in good health and CMV-seropositive. Both conserved end residues are part of each CDR3. Fields, in order: V gene, J gene, CDR3 length, clone size, CDR3 protein. Size values are once, few and many counts, or a class for expanded clones, and some rows have none.

v_gene: TRBV5-1
j_gene: TRBJ2-5
len: 14
abundance: few
CDR3aa: CASSYQGLGETQYF

v_gene: TRBV5-1
j_gene: TRBJ1-1
len: 15
abundance: .
CDR3aa: CASSFTGGGRTEAFF

v_gene: TRBV19
j_gene: TRBJ2-1
len: 14
abundance: .
CDR3aa: CASSRTGGWDEQFF

v_gene: TRBV27
j_gene: TRBJ2-1
len: 17
abundance: .
CDR3aa: CASSGLASGYSYNEQFF

v_gene: TRBV5-4
j_gene: TRBJ2-3
len: 16
abundance: .
CDR3aa: CASSLRRMTTTDTQYF

v_gene: TRBV9
j_gene: TRBJ1-1
len: 15
abundance: .
CDR3aa: CASSGDGTMNTEAFF

v_gene: TRBV6-5
j_gene: TRBJ1-1
len: 13
abundance: .
CDR3aa: CASSYGQGTEAFF

v_gene: TRBV27
j_gene: TRBJ2-7
len: 18
abundance: once
CDR3aa: CASSFRTGGRGKQYEQYF

v_gene: TRBV9
j_gene: TRBJ2-7
len: 15
abundance: .
CDR3aa: CASSASGTGAYEQYF

v_gene: TRBV30
j_gene: TRBJ2-7
len: 16
abundance: .
CDR3aa: CAWSEIGTSGRGEQYF

v_gene: TRBV18
j_gene: TRBJ2-3
len: 17
abundance: .
CDR3aa: CASSPPPNRDASDTQYF

v_gene: TRBV7-3
j_gene: TRBJ2-7
len: 15
abundance: .
CDR3aa: CASSPGQGTSYEQYF

v_gene: TRBV14
j_gene: TRBJ1-2
len: 14
abundance: .
CDR3aa: CASSQDIRNYGYTF

v_gene: TRBV27
j_gene: TRBJ2-7
len: 13
abundance: .
CDR3aa: CASSHRDSYEQYF

v_gene: TRBV18
j_gene: TRBJ2-1
len: 12
abundance: .
CDR3aa: CASSLRGWEQFF

v_gene: TRBV4-2
j_gene: TRBJ2-7
len: 16
abundance: .
CDR3aa: CASSLKFAGGRYEQYF

v_gene: TRBV6-5
j_gene: TRBJ1-5
len: 13
abundance: .
CDR3aa: CASRGTGNQPQHF

v_gene: TRBV27
j_gene: TRBJ1-1
len: 15
abundance: .
CDR3aa: CASSLSTHLGPEAFF

v_gene: TRBV9
j_gene: TRBJ2-2
len: 12
abundance: .
CDR3aa: CASSPNTGELFF

v_gene: TRBV30
j_gene: TRBJ2-5
len: 15
abundance: .
CDR3aa: CAWDETGGALETQYF

v_gene: TRBV30
j_gene: TRBJ1-1
len: 13
abundance: .
CDR3aa: CAWRRDSYTEAFF

v_gene: TRBV27
j_gene: TRBJ1-4
len: 15
abundance: .
CDR3aa: CASSSDRGLNEKLFF

v_gene: TRBV5-1
j_gene: TRBJ2-3
len: 15
abundance: .
CDR3aa: CASSFTTGSTDTQYF

v_gene: TRBV19
j_gene: TRBJ2-7
len: 14
abundance: .
CDR3aa: CASSIGLGAYEQYF

v_gene: TRBV5-4
j_gene: TRBJ2-3
len: 14
abundance: .
CDR3aa: CASSLQGGTDTQYF

v_gene: TRBV18
j_gene: TRBJ2-7
len: 16
abundance: .
CDR3aa: CASSPWTSGRLYEQYF

v_gene: TRBV20-1
j_gene: TRBJ2-5
len: 11
abundance: .
CDR3aa: CSGEGKETQYF

v_gene: TRBV5-4
j_gene: TRBJ2-1
len: 15
abundance: .
CDR3aa: CASSRGSLPGNEQFF

v_gene: TRBV7-9
j_gene: TRBJ2-3
len: 14
abundance: .
CDR3aa: CASSLEGFTDTQYF

v_gene: TRBV6-5
j_gene: TRBJ1-2
len: 14
abundance: .
CDR3aa: CASRGTVSNYGYTF

v_gene: TRBV25-1
j_gene: TRBJ2-1
len: 16
abundance: .
CDR3aa: CASTGTGRTTNNEQFF

v_gene: TRBV10-3
j_gene: TRBJ2-7
len: 13
abundance: .
CDR3aa: CAISPTGAEEQYF

v_gene: TRBV19
j_gene: TRBJ2-7
len: 15
abundance: .
CDR3aa: CASSPTSGSFDEQYF

v_gene: TRBV27
j_gene: TRBJ2-5
len: 15
abundance: .
CDR3aa: CASSSWTSGEETQYF

v_gene: TRBV30
j_gene: TRBJ2-7
len: 13
abundance: few
CDR3aa: CAWSSMVGHQRYF

v_gene: TRBV6-5
j_gene: TRBJ1-2
len: 12
abundance: .
CDR3aa: CASAGSYYGYTF

v_gene: TRBV18
j_gene: TRBJ1-1
len: 18
abundance: once
CDR3aa: CASSPPALTGGFGTEAFF

v_gene: TRBV27
j_gene: TRBJ2-7
len: 17
abundance: few
CDR3aa: CASSLSRWSKTGDEQYF

v_gene: TRBV10-3
j_gene: TRBJ2-2
len: 16
abundance: .
CDR3aa: CAIRASGRADTGELFF

v_gene: TRBV15
j_gene: TRBJ1-1
len: 14
abundance: .
CDR3aa: CATSTDRGVTEAFF